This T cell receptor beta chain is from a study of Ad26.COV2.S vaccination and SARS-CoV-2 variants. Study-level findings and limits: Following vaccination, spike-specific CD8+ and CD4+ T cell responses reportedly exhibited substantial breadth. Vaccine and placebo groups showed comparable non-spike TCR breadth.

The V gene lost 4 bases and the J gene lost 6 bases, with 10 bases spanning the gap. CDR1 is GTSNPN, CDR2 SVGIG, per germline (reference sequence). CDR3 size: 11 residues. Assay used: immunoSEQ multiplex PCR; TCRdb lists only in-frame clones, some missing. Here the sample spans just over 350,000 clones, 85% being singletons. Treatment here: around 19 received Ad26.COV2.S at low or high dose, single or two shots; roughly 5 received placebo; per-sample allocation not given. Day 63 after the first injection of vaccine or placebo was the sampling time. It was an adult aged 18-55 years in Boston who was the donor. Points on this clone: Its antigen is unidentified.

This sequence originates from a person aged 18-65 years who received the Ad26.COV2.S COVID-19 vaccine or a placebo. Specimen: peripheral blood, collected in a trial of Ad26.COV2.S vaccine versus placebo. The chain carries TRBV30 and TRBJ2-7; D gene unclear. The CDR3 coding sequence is TGTGCCTGGATCGTGGGTGTCGAGCAGTACTTC. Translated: CAWIVGVEQYF.